This TCR beta chain was retrieved from a study of cytomegalovirus exposure and HLA in healthy donors. PCR involved 60 Vbeta and 13 Jbeta primers. TCRdb's copy holds only in-frame clones and misses some; the assay was immunoSEQ multiplex PCR. The sample includes some 180,000 clones, 80% seen only once; the top ten take approximately 2.1%. Study-wide results and limits: Sequencing artifact likely explains a cluster of highly shared sequence variants. Under in vitro conditions, three CMV-associated chains were confirmed as specific for CMV antigens. An analysis that came later showed most CMV-associated TCR beta chains appearing HLA-restricted.

The count of this clone is one. Its antigen remains unknown. V lost 5 bases and J lost 7, with 12 bases in between. Germline V lookup: CDR1 LNHDA, CDR2 SQIVND (reference sequence). The CDR3 is made up of 14 amino acids. The V gene is TRBV19, the J gene TRBJ1-6; D gene ambiguous. What was sequenced was PBMCs. The receptor's source is a woman aged 30 to 39 in good health and CMV-seronegative. The DNA for the CDR3 is TGTGCCAGTAGTCCCCTGGCGGGGAATTCACCCCTCCACTTT. The encoded protein is CASSPLAGNSPLHF.